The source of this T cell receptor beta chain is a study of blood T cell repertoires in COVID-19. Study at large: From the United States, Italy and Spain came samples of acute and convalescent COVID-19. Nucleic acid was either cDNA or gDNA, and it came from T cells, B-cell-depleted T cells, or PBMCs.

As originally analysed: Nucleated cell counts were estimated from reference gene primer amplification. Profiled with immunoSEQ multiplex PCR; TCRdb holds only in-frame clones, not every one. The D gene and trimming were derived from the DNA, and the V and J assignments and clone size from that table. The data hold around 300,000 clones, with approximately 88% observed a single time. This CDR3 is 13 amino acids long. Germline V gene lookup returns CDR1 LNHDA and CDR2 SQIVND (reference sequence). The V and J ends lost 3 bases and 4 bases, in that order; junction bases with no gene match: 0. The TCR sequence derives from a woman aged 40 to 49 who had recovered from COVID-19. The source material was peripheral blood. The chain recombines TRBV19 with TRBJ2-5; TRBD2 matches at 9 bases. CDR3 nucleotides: TGTGCCAGTAGTATTAGCGGGGGAGAGACCCAGTACTTC. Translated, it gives CASSISGGETQYF.